This entry concerns a single T cell receptor beta chain. This sample is drawn from a study of shared clonotypes between healthy human individuals. Whole-study context: The composition of the donors was two women and a few men aged 18 to 49.

The CDR3 runs 17 residues. CDR1 is SGHTA and CDR2 is FQGNSA in the germline V gene. The junction had 9 bases not matched to a gene; V was cut back by 4 bases and J by 1 base. Each sorted subset replicate got 200 ng genomic DNA, approximately 27,000 genomes. The method was immunoSEQ multiplex PCR; TCRdb's version includes in-frame clones alone and lacks a portion of them. The sample comprises roughly 1,600,000 clones, 98% of which are singletons, and roughly 0.36% rests with the top ten. This clonotype was sampled from a man aged 25-40 years in good health. The sequencing input was naive CD4+ T cells sorted from blood. Indicated subset: CD45RA+ positively selected. The rearrangement uses TRBV7-2 and TRBJ1-5; 8 bases match TRBD1. The CDR3 loop is CASSSRTGPGSNQPQHF. CDR3 DNA: TGTGCCAGCAGCTCTCGGACAGGGCCTGGGAGCAATCAGCCCCAGCATTTT.